The entry that follows covers one T cell receptor (beta chain) sequence. The junction departs from germline at one end; a sequencing error may be responsible. This specimen comes from a study of blood T cells in healthy people across ages. The use of a sample-barcoded 5' primer and a J-beta primer mix characterized a second PCR of 7 to 11 cycles. TCRdb used MiXCR to reprocess the 5' RACE reads, holding one entry per CDR3 protein. This table holds about 780,000 distinct CDR3 sequences, about 47% found once. The CDR3 runs 15 residues. Germline V gives CDR1 LNHNV, CDR2 YYDKDF (reference sequence). Samples each yielded at least 6 micrograms of total RNA.

The chain combines TRBV15 with TRBJ1-1; TRBD1 aligns across 7 bases. Sequencing input: blood. This receptor was obtained from a man older than 75 in good health. In DNA form, the CDR3 reads TGTGCCACCAGCGGCCGACAGGGCGCGAACACTGAAGCTTTTTTT. Translating it yields CATSGRQGANTEAFF.